Listed below are T cell receptor beta chains from one sample, sequenced in a study. TCRdb re-analysed the 5' RACE reads in MiXCR, keeping a single row per CDR3 protein. The data contain over 50,000 distinct CDR3 sequences, about 24% of them singletons. The sample comprised tumor-infiltrating naive CD4+ T cells sorted from the breast tumor. The receptors stem from a female donor with breast cancer. The CDR3 runs from the conserved cysteine through the conserved F or W. A D gene is named only where the DNA matches it firmly. Size is omitted from some rows. Given values are once, few, many or a class for expanded clones.

>TRBV28|NA|TRBJ2-2|many
TGTGCCAGCTGGGCGGGGGCTTACACCGGGGAGCTGTTTTTT
CASWAGAYTGELFF
>TRBV27|NA|TRBJ1-5|few
TGTGCCAGCAGTTTAGTTTCGGGGGCGAATCAGCCCCAGCATTTT
CASSLVSGANQPQHF
>TRBV2|NA|TRBJ2-3|few
TGTGCCAGCGGGGATTTGGGACTCACAGATACGCAGTATTTT
CASGDLGLTDTQYF
>TRBV4-1|TRBD2|TRBJ2-1|few
TGCGCCAGCAGCCAATCCGGGACTAGTGACAATGAGCAGTTCTTC
CASSQSGTSDNEQFF
>TRBV7-8|NA|TRBJ2-4|NA
TGTGCCAGCAGCTTTAACTCCATAGCCAAAAACATTCAGTACTTC
CASSFNSIAKNIQYF
>TRBV7-9|NA|TRBJ2-4|few
TGTGCCAGCAGCTTAGTCAGGGAGAACATTCAGTACTTC
CASSLVRENIQYF
>TRBV14|NA|TRBJ2-7|NA
TGTGCCAGCAGCCGTTGGGGCTACGAGCAGTACTTC
CASSRWGYEQYF
>TRBV7-3|NA|TRBJ2-1|NA
TGTGCCAGCAGCGTACGGGGTACCGGTGAGCAGTTCTTC
CASSVRGTGEQFF
>TRBV2|NA|TRBJ1-5|few
TGTGCCAGCAGTGAGAGGGTTGGCAATCAGCCCCAGCATTTT
CASSERVGNQPQHF
>TRBV6-2/TRBV6-3|NA|TRBJ2-6|few
TGTGCCACCGTCGGCTCTGGGGCCAACGTCCTGACTTTC
CATVGSGANVLTF
>TRBV6-4|TRBD2|TRBJ2-1|many
TGTGCCAGCAGTGAAGCGGGATCTATGAATGAGCAGTTCTTC
CASSEAGSMNEQFF
>TRBV27|NA|TRBJ2-7|few
TGTGCCAGCAGTATCCGGACTACTTCCGAGCAGTACTTC
CASSIRTTSEQYF
>TRBV30|NA|TRBJ1-6|NA
TGTGCCTGGAGTGTACAATCCCCCGGTTCACCCCTCCACTTT
CAWSVQSPGSPLHF
>TRBV25-1|TRBD1|TRBJ1-1|NA
TGTGCCAGCAGTGTGACAGGGGGCTTCAAAGCTTTCTTT
CASSVTGGFKAFF
>TRBV7-2|NA|TRBJ2-5|NA
TGTGCCAGCAGCGTCGGACTAGAGGGGGGAAAGACCCAGTACTTC
CASSVGLEGGKTQYF
>TRBV10-2|NA|TRBJ2-3|NA
TGCGCCAGCACGATCAGCCTAGATACGCAGTATTTT
CASTISLDTQYF
>TRBV25-1|TRBD2|TRBJ2-3|NA
TGTGCCAGCAGTGTTCCGTCCAGCGGGAGCGCAGATACGCAGTATTTT
CASSVPSSGSADTQYF
>TRBV7-9|TRBD1|TRBJ2-5|NA
TGTGCCAGCAGCTTAGGGGACAGGGTAGAGACCCAGTACTTC
CASSLGDRVETQYF
>TRBV7-6|TRBD2|TRBJ2-7|few
TGTGCCAGCAGCCCTGGGACTAGCGGGAACCATCGCGAGCAGTACTTC
CASSPGTSGNHREQYF
>TRBV5-1|TRBD1|TRBJ2-3|many
TGCGCCAGCAGTTATGGACAGGGGGCAGATACGCAGTATTTT
CASSYGQGADTQYF
>TRBV18|NA|TRBJ1-1|NA
TGTGCCAGCTCATCTGTGCGACAGAAGAACACTGAAGCTTTCTTT
CASSSVRQKNTEAFF
>TRBV7-2|TRBD2|TRBJ2-2|many
TGTGCCAGCAGCGCTGGACTAGCGGGAGGGCCGACCGGGGAGCTGTTTTTT
CASSAGLAGGPTGELFF
>TRBV3-1|TRBD1|TRBJ1-1|NA
TGTGCCAGCAGCCAGGGGACAGGGGGCTCCACTGAAGCTTTCTTT
CASSQGTGGSTEAFF
>TRBV29-1|TRBD2|TRBJ2-3|many
TGCAGCGTCGGACTAGCCTCAGATACGCAGTATTTT
CSVGLASDTQYF
>TRBV12-3/TRBV12-4|NA|TRBJ1-1|NA
TGTGCCAGCAGGGGACGGACAGCGAACACTGAAGCTTTCTTT
CASRGRTANTEAFF
>TRBV27|NA|TRBJ2-2|NA
TGTGCCAGTACCCCTGAGTGGAGACCGAACACCGGGGAGCTGTTTTTT
CASTPEWRPNTGELFF
>TRBV4-2|NA|TRBJ1-1|NA
TGTGCCAGCAGCCAAGATTCGGCAGGGAACACTGAGGTTTTCTTT
CASSQDSAGNTEVFF
>TRBV20-1|NA|TRBJ1-3|NA
TGCAGTGCTAGAGAGGGATCCTTGGTCGGCACCATATATTTT
CSAREGSLVGTIYF
>TRBV6-6|TRBD1|TRBJ1-5|NA
TGTGCCGGGTTTAGGACAGGGAACCATCAGCCCCAGCATTTT
CAGFRTGNHQPQHF
>TRBV6-6|TRBD1|TRBJ1-1|NA
TGTGCCAGCAGCCGACAGGGGGATGAAGCTTTCTTT
CASSRQGDEAFF
>TRBV11-2|TRBD2|TRBJ2-1|NA
TGTGCCAGCAGCTTAGATAGTGGTAGCGGGAGTCAAAATGAGCAGTTCTTC
CASSLDSGSGSQNEQFF
>TRBV7-3|TRBD2|TRBJ2-1|NA
TGTGCCAGCAGCGCGCGGACTAGCGGGTTCAATGAGCAGTTCTTC
CASSARTSGFNEQFF
>TRBV7-9|NA|TRBJ2-3|NA
TGTGCCAGCAGCTTATCGGAGGGGATTGGCACAGATACGCAGTATTTT
CASSLSEGIGTDTQYF
>TRBV20-1|TRBD2|TRBJ2-1|few
TGCAGTGCGGGGGTTAGCGGGAGGGCCTATGAGCAGTTCTTC
CSAGVSGRAYEQFF
>TRBV10-3|TRBD2|TRBJ2-1|NA
TGTGCCATCAGTCTAGCGGGAGGAAACCTCAATGAGCAGTTCTTC
CAISLAGGNLNEQFF
>TRBV5-1|NA|TRBJ1-5|many
TGCGCCAGCAGCTTGTCGGGGGGCTATAGCAATCAGCCCCAGCATTTT
CASSLSGGYSNQPQHF
>TRBV20-1|TRBD1|TRBJ2-5|many
TGCAGTGCTAGAGATGCACAGGGGGACGAGACCCAGTACTTC
CSARDAQGDETQYF
>TRBV5-5|TRBD1|TRBJ1-1|NA
TGTGCCAGCAGCCGAGGGGACAGGGTGAACACTGAAGCTTTCTTT
CASSRGDRVNTEAFF
>TRBV6-6|TRBD1|TRBJ1-5|many
TGTGCCAGCAGTTCAGGGGGTTATCAGCCCCAGCATTTT
CASSSGGYQPQHF
>TRBV20-1|NA|TRBJ2-5|NA
TGCAGTGCTAGTTCCGAGGGGGGCAGGGAGACCCAGTACTTC
CSASSEGGRETQYF
>TRBV20-1|NA|TRBJ1-2|many
TGCAGTGCTAGCCTTTCAGGTGGTGGGAATAACTATGGCTACACCTTC
CSASLSGGGNNYGYTF
>TRBV20-1|NA|TRBJ2-1|few
TGCAGTGCTCATAGACGGGGACGTGAGCAGTTCTTC
CSAHRRGREQFF
>TRBV18|NA|TRBJ1-4|NA
TGTGCCAGCTCACCCCAAAGGGGAGAAAAACTGTTTTTT
CASSPQRGEKLFF
>TRBV20-1|NA|TRBJ2-1|NA
TGCAGTGCAAATATGGGGGGGGCCCCCACCCTCTCCTACAATGAGCAGTTCTTC
CSANMGGAPTLSYNEQFF
>TRBV27|NA|TRBJ1-5|NA
TGTGCCAGCAGTGATGGGGGGGCCTTGCAGCCCCAGCATTTT
CASSDGGALQPQHF
>TRBV4-2|TRBD1|TRBJ2-1|few
TGTGCCAGCAGCCAAGAAGCCCTACAGGGGAATGAGCAGTTCTTC
CASSQEALQGNEQFF
>TRBV6-5|TRBD2|TRBJ2-7|NA
TGTGCCAGCAGTTACTCGGGTCCCCGGACTAGCGGATCCTACGAGCAGTACTTC
CASSYSGPRTSGSYEQYF
>TRBV6-5|NA|TRBJ1-2|many
TGTGCCAGCAGGCCGGACAACAACTATGGCTACACCTTC
CASRPDNNYGYTF
>TRBV5-1|NA|TRBJ1-1|few
TGCGCCAGCAGCTTGGAGGGGCCACGGGACACTGAAGCTTTCTTT
CASSLEGPRDTEAFF
>TRBV5-1|TRBD1|TRBJ1-4|NA
TGCGCCAGCAGCCGGACAGGGGATCCCACTAATGAAAAACTGTTTTTT
CASSRTGDPTNEKLFF
>TRBV7-2|TRBD2|TRBJ2-5|few
TGTGCCAGCAGTCGAACCGGGGGGGCGGAGACCCAGTACTTC
CASSRTGGAETQYF
>TRBV5-5|NA|TRBJ1-6|NA
TGTGCCAGCAGCCCCGGGGCCGAACCCCTCCACTTT
CASSPGAEPLHF
>TRBV28|NA|TRBJ2-7|few
TGTGCCAGCAGTTTAGTACAGGACTTCTACGAGCAGTACTTC
CASSLVQDFYEQYF
>TRBV6-6|NA|TRBJ2-3|NA
TGTGCCAGCGGAGAGGTGGTACCCACAGATACGCAGTATTTT
CASGEVVPTDTQYF